At least ten counts were recorded for the clone carrying this T cell receptor (beta chain). Germline V gene lookup returns CDR1 GTSNPN and CDR2 SVGIG (reference sequence). The CDR3 extends over 13 amino acids. The data derive from a study of blood T cells in healthy people across ages. A J-beta primer mix and a sample-barcoded 5' primer were used in a second PCR of roughly 7 to 12 cycles. Every cDNA molecule bore a tag from a template-switch adaptor containing 12 random nucleotides. From the 5' RACE reads, TCRdb called clonotypes with MiXCR, one entry per CDR3 protein. The sample lists 1.5 million to 2 million distinct CDR3 sequences; 28% were seen once. For every donor, a draw yielded about 9.7 milliliters of peripheral blood. At least 5.5 micrograms of total RNA were extracted per sample.

The chain recombines TRBV30 with TRBJ2-6; unclear D gene. This receptor was obtained from a young woman in good health. Sequenced: blood. The CDR3 nucleotides are TGTGCGGGCCGAAGCTCTGGGGCCAACGTCCTGACTTTC. It is translated as CAGRSSGANVLTF.